The rows below give T cell receptor beta chains drawn from one sample of a study of CD8+CD57+ T cells in acquired aplastic anemia. Via MiXCR, TCRdb re-called the reads, giving one row per CDR3 protein. The sample lists around 150,000 distinct CDR3 sequences, around two fifths occurring once. Source material: sorted CD4+, CD8+, or CD8+CD57+ T cells (not recorded which) from PBMCs. These receptors came from a human donor in good health, serving as a control. Each CDR3 is given with its conserved first and last residue. D genes are given only for firm matches. Size is stated for part of the rows, as once, few or many counts, or as a class when the clone is expanded.

- | - | TRBJ1-5 | TRBV7-2 | 11 | CASGSGRPQHF | TGTGCCAGCGGATCGGGTCGGCCCCAGCATTTT
- | many | TRBJ2-6 | TRBV6-5 | 15 | CASSSPNAGANVLTF | TGTGCCAGCAGTTCCCCTAATGCGGGGGCCAACGTCCTGACTTTC
TRBD2 | few | TRBJ2-1 | TRBV4-2 | 16 | CASRPGWGRASNEQFF | TGTGCCAGCAGACCCGGGTGGGGGAGGGCCTCCAATGAGCAGTTCTTC
- | many | TRBJ2-7 | TRBV5-8 | 13 | CASSLERRGEQYF | TGTGCCAGCAGCTTGGAACGGAGGGGCGAGCAGTACTTC
TRBD1 | - | TRBJ2-5 | TRBV7-2 | 16 | CASRPDITGGAETQYF | TGTGCCAGCAGGCCCGACATAACAGGGGGCGCAGAGACCCAGTACTTC
- | - | TRBJ1-4 | TRBV18 | 15 | CASSPTRATNEKLFF | TGTGCCAGCTCACCAACCCGGGCTACTAATGAAAAACTGTTTTTT
- | - | TRBJ1-1 | TRBV29-1 | 12 | CSVYPANTEALF | TGCAGCGTTTACCCGGCGAACACTGAAGCTCTCTTT
- | many | TRBJ1-1 | TRBV29-1 | 14 | CSVEGQTERAEAFF | TGCAGCGTTGAAGGGCAGACTGAAAGGGCTGAAGCTTTCTTT
- | - | TRBJ2-5 | TRBV2 | 11 | CASSVVETQYF | TGTGCCAGCAGTGTAGTAGAGACCCAGTACTTC
- | many | TRBJ1-1 | TRBV20-1 | 12 | CSDPAPNTEAFF | TGCAGTGACCCAGCGCCAAACACTGAAGCTTTCTTT
- | few | TRBJ2-7 | TRBV15 | 15 | CATSRDDSGAYEQYF | TGTGCCACCAGCAGAGATGATAGCGGTGCCTACGAGCAGTACTTC
- | many | TRBJ2-3 | TRBV6-1 | 15 | CASSAHSGITDTQYF | TGTGCCAGCAGTGCCCACAGTGGGATAACAGATACGCAGTATTTT
- | - | TRBJ1-4 | TRBV5-1 | 16 | CASSPSRAGVDEKLFF | TGCGCCAGCAGCCCATCAAGGGCAGGGGTTGATGAAAAACTGTTTTTT
- | - | TRBJ2-5 | TRBV15 | 17 | CATSRDRVRVGRETQYF | TGTGCCACCAGCAGAGATCGTGTCCGAGTTGGTAGGGAGACCCAGTACTTC
- | many | TRBJ1-4 | TRBV5-1 | 14 | CASSPQGHGEKLFF | TGCGCCAGCAGTCCTCAGGGGCACGGAGAAAAACTGTTTTTT
- | many | TRBJ1-2 | TRBV5-8 | 13 | CASSLERNYGYTF | TGTGCCAGCAGCTTGGAGAGGAACTATGGCTACACCTTC
- | few | TRBJ2-7 | TRBV5-6 | 13 | CASSLSRPYEQYF | TGTGCCAGCAGCTTGTCGCGCCCGTACGAGCAGTACTTC
TRBD2 | few | TRBJ2-5 | TRBV2 | 15 | CASSLGRTSQETRYF | TGCGCCAGCAGTCTAGGGCGGACTAGCCAAGAGACCCGGTACTTC
- | many | TRBJ2-1 | TRBV20-1 | 12 | CSASIVGYEQFF | TGCAGTGCTAGTATCGTAGGGTATGAGCAGTTCTTC
- | few | TRBJ1-1 | TRBV27 | 18 | CASSLSRGTGTSRPEAFF | TGTGCCAGCAGTTTATCGCGGGGAACCGGGACGAGTCGCCCTGAAGCTTTCTTT
- | - | TRBJ2-2 | TRBV7-2 | 14 | CASSTGRYTGELFF | TGTGCCAGCAGCACAGGACGTTACACCGGGGAGCTGTTTTTT
TRBD2 | - | TRBJ2-3 | TRBV19 | 15 | CASSTSGTSRYTQYF | TGTGCCAGTAGTACCTCCGGGACTAGCAGATATACGCAGTATTTT
- | many | TRBJ1-1 | TRBV6-1 | 16 | CASSPPIGGLVTEAFF | TGTGCCAGCAGTCCCCCGATAGGGGGTCTCGTCACTGAAGCTTTCTTT
- | many | TRBJ1-2 | TRBV2 | 14 | CASSRDRSNYGYTF | TGTGCCAGCAGCCGGGACCGCTCTAACTATGGCTACACCTTC
- | many | TRBJ2-7 | TRBV7-9 | 12 | CASSPSVGEQYF | TGTGCCAGCAGCCCCAGTGTTGGCGAGCAGTACTTC
- | many | TRBJ2-1 | TRBV20-1 | 14 | CSAFPIRKYNEQFF | TGCAGTGCCTTCCCAATCCGGAAATACAATGAGCAGTTCTTC
- | - | TRBJ1-5 | TRBV19 | 13 | CAVSGGRGQPQHF | TGTGCCGTTAGTGGGGGGCGCGGTCAGCCCCAGCATTTT
- | many | TRBJ1-1 | TRBV10-3 | 14 | CAIRERGFVTEAFF | TGTGCCATCAGGGAGAGGGGATTCGTCACTGAAGCTTTCTTT
- | - | TRBJ1-6 | TRBV10-3 | 15 | CAISESGVGNSPLHF | TGTGCCATCAGTGAGTCTGGGGTGGGGAATTCGCCCCTCCACTTT
TRBD2 | - | TRBJ2-1 | TRBV9 | 15 | CASSTSGRVRGEQFF | TGTGCCAGCAGTACTAGCGGGAGGGTAAGAGGTGAGCAGTTCTTC
- | many | TRBJ2-5 | TRBV5-1 | 13 | CATSRGGIETQYF | TGCGCCACCTCCAGGGGAGGAATAGAGACCCAGTACTTC
TRBD1 | many | TRBJ1-5 | TRBV5-1 | 15 | CASSLGRGNNQPQHF | TGCGCCAGCAGCTTGGGCAGGGGGAACAATCAGCCCCAGCATTTT
TRBD1 | - | TRBJ2-1 | TRBV19 | 14 | CASSKGQGNNEQFF | TGTGCCAGTAGTAAGGGACAGGGCAACAATGAGCAGTTCTTC
- | many | TRBJ2-5 | TRBV12-3/TRBV12-4 | 17 | CASSSPRDLAAQETQYF | TGTGCCAGCAGTTCGCCCCGTGATTTGGCGGCCCAAGAGACCCAGTACTTC
- | many | TRBJ2-3 | TRBV30 | 11 | CAWSDPDTQYF | TGTGCCTGGAGTGACCCGGATACGCAGTATTTT
- | many | TRBJ1-5 | TRBV20-1 | 12 | CSGKRGGQPQHF | TGCAGCGGCAAAAGGGGGGGTCAGCCCCAGCATTTT
- | many | TRBJ1-1 | TRBV3-1 | 14 | CASSRQGPQTEAFF | TGTGCCAGCAGCCGTCAGGGACCCCAAACTGAAGCTTTCTTT
TRBD2 | - | TRBJ2-1 | TRBV11-1 | 19 | CASSFSGTSGSLSYNEQFF | TGTGCCAGCAGCTTTTCGGGGACTAGCGGGAGTTTATCTTACAATGAGCAGTTCTTC
TRBD1 | few | TRBJ2-7 | TRBV7-3 | 13 | CASSSGQLYEQYF | TGTGCCAGCAGCTCGGGACAGCTCTACGAGCAGTACTTC
- | many | TRBJ1-5 | TRBV19 | 16 | CAGSPGGAGSNQPQHF | TGTGCCGGGTCCCCGGGGGGGGCTGGGAGCAATCAGCCCCAGCATTTT
TRBD1 | many | TRBJ1-3 | TRBV9 | 15 | CASSVGRTGMYTIYF | TGTGCCAGCAGCGTAGGCCGGACAGGGATGTACACCATATATTTT
- | - | TRBJ2-7 | TRBV24-1 | 14 | CATSERDSRYEQYF | TGTGCCACCAGTGAGCGGGACAGTCGCTACGAGCAGTACTTC
TRBD2 | - | TRBJ2-2 | TRBV11-2 | 17 | CASSRNPGLDFTGELFF | TGTGCCAGCAGCCGAAATCCGGGACTAGACTTCACCGGGGAGCTGTTTTTT
- | - | TRBJ1-1 | TRBV2 | 15 | CASSQLMGAGTEAFF | TGTGCCAGCAGTCAGTTGATGGGGGCTGGCACTGAAGCTTTCTTT
TRBD2 | few | TRBJ2-3 | TRBV20-1 | 14 | CSALAGVSTDTQYF | TGCAGTGCTTTAGCGGGAGTTAGCACAGATACGCAGTATTTT
- | - | TRBJ2-1 | TRBV10-3 | 15 | CAISESMTPPDEQFF | TGTGCCATCAGTGAGTCGATGACGCCGCCGGATGAGCAGTTCTTC
- | many | TRBJ2-3 | TRBV2 | 13 | CARLAESTDTQYF | TGTGCCCGCTTAGCGGAAAGCACAGATACGCAGTATTTT
- | many | TRBJ2-3 | TRBV10-3 | 14 | CAISESSVPDTQYF | TGTGCCATCAGTGAGTCTAGCGTCCCAGATACGCAGTATTTT